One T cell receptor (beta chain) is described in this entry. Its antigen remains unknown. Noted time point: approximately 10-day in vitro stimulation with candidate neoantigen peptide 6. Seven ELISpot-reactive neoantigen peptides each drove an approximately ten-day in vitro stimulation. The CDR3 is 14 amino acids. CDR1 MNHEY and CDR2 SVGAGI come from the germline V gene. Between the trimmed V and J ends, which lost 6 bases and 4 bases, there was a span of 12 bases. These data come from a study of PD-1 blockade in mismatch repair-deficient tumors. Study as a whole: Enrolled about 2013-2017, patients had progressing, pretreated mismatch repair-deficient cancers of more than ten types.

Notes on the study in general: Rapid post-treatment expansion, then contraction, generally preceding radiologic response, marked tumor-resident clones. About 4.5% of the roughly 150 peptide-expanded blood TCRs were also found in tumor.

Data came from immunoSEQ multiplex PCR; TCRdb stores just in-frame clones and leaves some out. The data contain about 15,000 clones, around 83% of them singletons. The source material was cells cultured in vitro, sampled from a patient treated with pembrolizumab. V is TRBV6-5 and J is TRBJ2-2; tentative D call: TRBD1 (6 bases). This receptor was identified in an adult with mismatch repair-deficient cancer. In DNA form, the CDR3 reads TGTGCCAGCAGGCCGGGACATATCACCGGGGAGCTGTTTTTT. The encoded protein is CASRPGHITGELFF.